The 26 T cell receptor beta chains below come from one sample, sequenced in a study of tumor-infiltrating lymphocytes in primary liver carcinoma. Constant-region priming of 500 to 550 ng total RNA yielded TCR beta cDNA. Three nested multiplex PCR rounds of slightly modified ARM-PCR generated TCR beta libraries. The study ran its first two PCR rounds for around 9 cycles each, using TRBV1-TRBV30 forward primers and a C-beta reverse primer. TCRdb reprocessed the multiplex PCR reads via MiXCR and lists one record per CDR3 protein. This sample yields approximately 300,000 distinct CDR3 sequences, of which about 60% are seen a single time; roughly 9% belongs to the top ten. RNA was extracted from whole blood without cell sorting, alongside germline DNA. The specimen sequenced was peripheral blood. These receptors all come from a man aged 40-49 years with primary liver carcinoma and hepatitis B virus infection.

Notes on this clonotype: One end of the junction varies from germline; a read error may be responsible. The CDR3 nucleotides are TGCGGCGTTGCAGGGAGAAGCGGGAGCGGTAGAGCCCAGTATTTT. Residues: CGVAGRSGSGRAQYF. The rearrangement links TRBV29-1 to TRBJ2-3, with 8 positions matching TRBD2. Germline V gives CDR1 SQVTM, CDR2 ANQGSEA. This CDR3 region has 15 residues.

This clonotype has a count of ten or more. A junction end diverges from the germline sequence, so it may reflect a read error. The rearrangement uses TRBV5-4 and TRBJ1-4; the match to TRBD1 covers 8 bases. The CDR3 is 14 amino acids. Germline V CDR1 and CDR2: SGHNT, YYREEE (reference sequence). The CDR3 region has the DNA TGTGCCAGCAGCCCACGACCCGGGACAGGAACGTCTGGATTT. Protein: CASSPRPGTGTSGF.

This clonotype was recorded a few times. The chain couples TRBV28 to TRBJ1-2, with TRBD1 as a possible D gene (5 bases). Trimming shortened V by 2 bases and J by 4 bases, and 17 bases separated the two germline ends. The CDR3 is made up of 16 amino acids. Per the germline V gene, CDR1 is MDHEN and CDR2 is SYDVKM. CDR3 sequence reads: CASSLSVGRAIYGYTF. The CDR3 DNA reads TGTGCCAGCAGTTTAAGTGTTGGCAGGGCTATCTATGGCTACACCTTC.

The J gene is TRBJ2-3, the V gene TRBV30; D is uncertain. CDR1 and CDR2 (germline): GTSNPN, SVGIG (reference sequence). The CDR3 has 14 residues. Trimming took off 0 bases at V and 5 bases at J, with 12 bases between the two ends. The CDR3 sequence: CAWSVGGRIDTQYF. The CDR3 DNA reads TGTGCCTGGAGTGTTGGTGGGCGCATAGATACGCAGTATTTT.

The rearrangement joins TRBV11-1 to TRBJ2-1; D is possibly TRBD1 (8 bases). The V and J ends lost 4 bases and 6 bases respectively, with 19 bases between them. The CDR3 is made up of 16 amino acids. In germline, CDR1 is SGHAT, CDR2 FQDESV (reference sequence). The CDR3 coding sequence is TGTGCCAGCAGCTCCACAGGGGGGGGATGGAGCAATGAGCAGTTCTTC. Encoded protein: CASSSTGGGWSNEQFF.

This chain connects TRBV7-8 to TRBJ2-5; no firm D call. The germline CDR1 and CDR2 sequences are SGHVS and FQNEAQ. The CDR3 has 14 residues. Trimming left V 5 bases short and J 2 bases short, with 12 bases between. CDR3 bases: TGTGCCAGCAGCCTAGACTCTGAACAAGAGACCCAGTACTTC. Its translation is CASSLDSEQETQYF.

With regard to this clonotype: The junction and the germline gene differ at one end; a read error may be behind it. The chain joins TRBV5-1 to TRBJ2-7; 8 nucleotides agree with TRBD2. This CDR3 is built from 16 residues. Germline-derived CDR1 and CDR2 are SGHRS and YFSETQ. The CDR3: CVSSLGGAAGVDEQYF. CDR3 DNA sequence: TGCGTCAGCAGCTTGGGTGGTGCAGCGGGAGTGGACGAGCAGTACTTC.

This chain connects TRBV2 to TRBJ1-2; D is uncertain. Germline assignment: CDR1 SNHLY and CDR2 FYNNEI. The CDR3 contains 12 residues. Trimming removed 8 bases at V and 7 bases at J, with 14 bases between. CDR3 amino acids: CASRADIPGYTF. CDR3 in DNA: TGTGCCAGCCGGGCCGACATTCCTGGCTACACCTTC.

In the case of this clonotype: This clone may be a read error of a much larger clone one base away. The chain uses TRBV10-3 and TRBJ1-6; 8 nucleotides match TRBD1. There are 14 residues in the CDR3. V lost 6 bases, J lost 9 bases, and 7 bases stayed unmatched. The V gene's germline CDR1 is ENHRY and CDR2 SYGVKD. The CDR3 reads CAIRDQDRVSPLHF. For the CDR3, the DNA is TGTGCCATCAGGGACCAGGACAGGGTTTCACCCCTCCACTTT.

Points on this clonotype: A single base separates this from a much larger clone, so it may be a read error. No conserved phenylalanine or tryptophan ends this CDR3, so it is likely a read error. V and J are TRBV29-1 and TRBJ2-1, with 8 nucleotides matching TRBD2. This CDR3 contains 15 residues. The germline gives CDR1 SQVTM, CDR2 ANQGSEA. V gave up 0 bases and J gave up 6 bases; unmatched junction bases: 7. CDR3 loop: CSVEDGGAAINEQFS. In DNA, the CDR3 is TGCAGCGTTGAAGACGGGGGGGCGGCGATCAATGAGCAGTTCTCC.

Concerning this clonotype: At one of its ends the junction is not consistent with the germline gene, which may arise from a read error. The chain links TRBV5-1 to TRBJ1-1; 7 positions agree with TRBD1. The CDR3 covers 14 residues. From germline, CDR1 is SGHRS and CDR2 YFSETQ. CDR3 region: CASSFGQANIEAFF. The DNA of the CDR3 is TGCGCCAGCAGCTTTGGACAGGCGAACATTGAAGCTTTCTTT.

This chain connects TRBV6-1 to TRBJ2-2; no clear D. This CDR3 is built from 14 residues. Germline V gene lookup returns CDR1 MNHNS and CDR2 SASEGT. V was pared by 6 bases and J by 4 bases, with 12 bases between. The CDR3 DNA reads as TGTGCCAGCAGGATTACAGAGGTCACCGGGGAGCTGTTTTTT. Residues: CASRITEVTGELFF.

A word on this clonotype: A clone one base away is much larger, so this may be a read error. The chain uses TRBV4-1 and TRBJ1-3; possible D gene TRBD1, 6 bases. CDR3 length: 17 amino acids. The germline V gene encodes CDR1 MGHRA and CDR2 YSYEKL. Written as DNA, the CDR3 is TGCGCCAGCAGCCAGGGGGCCGGTCTTATAGCCGGAAACATCATATATTTT. Amino acid sequence: CASSQGAGLIAGNIIYF.

About this clonotype: An end of the junction differs from the germline gene, which may be a read error. This sequence joins TRBV29-1 and TRBJ2-1; 8 nucleotides match TRBD1. The CDR3 loop spans 13 amino acids. Per germline, CDR1 SQVTM and CDR2 ANQGSEA. This CDR3 reads CSAGTGGYNVQFF. In DNA form, the CDR3 reads TGCAGCGCTGGGACAGGAGGATACAATGTGCAGTTCTTC.

With regard to this clonotype: A single base separates this from a much larger clone, so it may be a read error. This sequence joins TRBV6-7 and TRBJ2-3; a possible D gene is TRBD2 (5 bases). TRBV6-7 is an ORF for which the function is uncertain. This CDR3 is 14 amino acids long. The CDR3 loop is CASSYQTPGDTQNF. The CDR3, as DNA: TGTGCCAGCAGTTACCAGACTCCCGGGGATACGCAGAATTTT.

Ten or more counts support this clonotype. The genes are TRBV6-1 and TRBJ2-2, with D tentatively TRBD2 (6 bases). The CDR3 runs to 18 residues. V lost 6 bases and J 0 bases, leaving 20 bases between the germline ends. CDR1 MNHNS and CDR2 SASEGT come from the germline V gene. The CDR3 DNA reads as TGTGCCAGCAGGACTTTCCACACCGGGACTTCGAACACCGGGGAGCTGTTTTTT. Translating gives CASRTFHTGTSNTGELFF.

In regard to this clonotype: At one of its ends the junction is not consistent with the germline gene, which may arise from a read error. This sequence joins TRBV11-2 and TRBJ2-7, with D tentatively TRBD1 (5 bases). Per the germline V gene, CDR1 is SGHAT and CDR2 is FQNNGV. The CDR3 has 15 residues. The CDR3 sequence: CASSLELGRSYEQYF. DNA for the CDR3: TGTGCCAGCAGCTTAGAACTGGGGCGCTCCTACGAGCAGTACTTT.

Comment on this clonotype: A read error may be the cause here, since a much bigger clone is one base away. The chain combines TRBV4-1 with TRBJ2-6, with no clear D. The germline V gene encodes CDR1 MGHRA and CDR2 YSYEKL. The CDR3 length is 15 residues. CDR3 amino acids: CASSQEGSGVNVLTF. The CDR3 nucleotides read TGCGCCAGCAGCCAAGAGGGGTCTGGGGTCAACGTCCTGACTTTC.

This clonotype was recorded a few times. The chain recombines TRBV14 with TRBJ2-5, with TRBD2 matching over 7 bases. Germline V gives CDR1 SGHDN, CDR2 FVKESK. The CDR3 sequence is 16 residues long. J lost 2 bases, V lost 2 bases, and 8 bases had no gene match. The CDR3 region is CASSQPRTSRQETQYF. The CDR3 DNA is TGTGCCAGCAGCCAACCCCGGACTAGTAGGCAAGAGACCCAGTACTTC.

This clonotype was recorded a few times. The chain has TRBV12-3 or TRBV12-4 and TRBJ2-1; tentative D call: TRBD2 (6 bases). This CDR3 is 16 amino acids long. Trimming pared 5 bases from V and 4 bases from J, leaving 18 bases between. The CDR3 here is CASSPTGSFFYNEQFF. CDR3 in DNA: TGTGCCAGCAGTCCCACCGGGAGTTTTTTTTACAATGAGCAGTTCTTC.

Details on this clonotype: An end of the junction does not agree with germline; a read error may underlie this. The rearrangement joins TRBV5-1 to TRBJ1-1; tentatively, D is TRBD1 (5 bases). CDR3 length: 14 amino acids. Germline-derived CDR1 and CDR2 are SGHRS and YFSETQ. This CDR3 is CASSLGWEDTEAFF. CDR3 nucleotide sequence: TGCGCCAGCAGCTTGGGATGGGAGGACACAGAAGCTTTCTTT.

Comments on this clonotype: This may be a read error: a much more frequent sequence differs by one nucleotide. The chain is built from TRBV12-3 or TRBV12-4 and TRBJ2-1, with TRBD2 matching over 14 bases. J lost 10 bases, V lost 11 bases, and 10 bases had no gene match. The CDR3 length is 14 residues. Written as DNA, the CDR3 is TGTGCCGGCCGACTAGCGGGGGGGGAGACGGAGCAGTTCTTC. Translating gives CAGRLAGGETEQFF.

This chain uses TRBV5-1 with TRBJ1-2, with D tentatively TRBD1 (6 bases). Germline V gene lookup returns CDR1 SGHRS and CDR2 YFSETQ. The CDR3 loop spans 14 amino acids. V lost 2 bases, J lost 1 base, and 9 bases lay in between. Here the CDR3 reads CASSFGQSNYGYTF. The CDR3 DNA reads TGCGCCAGCAGCTTCGGACAGAGTAACTATGGCTACACCTTC.

This clonotype was seen only a few times. The chain recombines TRBV28 with TRBJ1-5, with TRBD1 as a possible D gene (5 bases). Germline-derived CDR1 and CDR2 are MDHEN and SYDVKM. V shed 1 base and J shed 7 bases, with 14 bases lying between them. The CDR3 contains 15 residues. CDR3 coding DNA: TGTGCCAGCAGTTTATCGGGGGGTAGTGGGCAGCCCCAGCATTTT. It translates to CASSLSGGSGQPQHF. The full variable domain, in which reference TRBV28 and TRBJ1-5 provide the parts outside the CDR3, is DVKVTQSSRYLVKRTGEKVFLECVQDMDHENMFWYRQDPGLGLRLIYFSYDVKMKEKGDIPEGYSVSREKKERFSLILESASTNQTSMYLCASSLSGGSGQPQHFGDGTRLSIL.

Concerning this clonotype: This clone may be a read error of a much larger clone one base away. The chain recombines TRBV6-6 with TRBJ1-2; weak D call: TRBD1 (5 bases). V was pared by 10 bases and J by 4 bases, with 13 bases between. Germline CDR1 is MNHNY and CDR2 is SVGAGI (reference sequence). This CDR3 is 12 amino acids long. This CDR3 reads CATYGGAYGYTF. The CDR3 coding sequence is TGTGCCACCTACGGGGGAGCCTATGGCTACACCTTC.

The chain uses TRBV11-2 and TRBJ1-1, with unresolved D. V lost 2 bases to trimming and J lost 13 bases, with 17 bases between them. Germline V gives CDR1 SGHAT, CDR2 FQNNGV. The CDR3 has 13 amino acids. DNA of the CDR3: TGTGCCAGCAGCTTATATTCCGGGCATGCAGTTTTCTTT. Its protein is CASSLYSGHAVFF.